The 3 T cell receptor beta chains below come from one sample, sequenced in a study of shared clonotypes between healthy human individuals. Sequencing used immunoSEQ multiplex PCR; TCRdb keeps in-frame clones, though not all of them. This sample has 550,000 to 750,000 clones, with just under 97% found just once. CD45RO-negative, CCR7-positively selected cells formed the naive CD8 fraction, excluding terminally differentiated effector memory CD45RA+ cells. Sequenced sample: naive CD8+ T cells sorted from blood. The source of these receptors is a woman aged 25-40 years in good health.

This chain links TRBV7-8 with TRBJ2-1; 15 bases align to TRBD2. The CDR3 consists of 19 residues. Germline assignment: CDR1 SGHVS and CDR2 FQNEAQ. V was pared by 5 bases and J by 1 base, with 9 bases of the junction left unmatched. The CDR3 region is CASSLEGLAGGPSYNEQFF. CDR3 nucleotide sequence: TGTGCCAGCAGCCTAGAAGGACTAGCGGGAGGGCCGTCCTACAATGAGCAGTTCTTC.

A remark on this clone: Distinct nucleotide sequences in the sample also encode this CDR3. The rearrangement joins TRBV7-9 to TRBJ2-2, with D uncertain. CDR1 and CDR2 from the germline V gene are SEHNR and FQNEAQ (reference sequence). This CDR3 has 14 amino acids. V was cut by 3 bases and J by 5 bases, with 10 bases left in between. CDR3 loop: CASSFDRNTGELFF. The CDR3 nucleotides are TGTGCCAGCAGCTTCGACCGGAATACCGGGGAGCTGTTTTTT.

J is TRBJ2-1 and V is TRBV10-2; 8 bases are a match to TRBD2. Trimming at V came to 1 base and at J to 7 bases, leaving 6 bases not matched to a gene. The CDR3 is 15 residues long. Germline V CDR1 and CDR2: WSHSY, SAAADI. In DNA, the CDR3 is TGCGCCAGCAGTGAGTACGGGAGGGGGGTGAATGAGCAGTTCTTC. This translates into CASSEYGRGVNEQFF.